This TCR beta chain appears in the sequencing data of a study of identical twins. Whole-study results and caveats: Carriage of fewer insertions was seen in abundant cord blood beta clonotypes, whereas memory repertoires showed none. Beta out-of-frame twin sharing showed a weaker excess.

MiXCR, run by TCRdb on the 5' RACE reads, gives a single entry per CDR3 protein. This table holds 1.5 million to 2 million distinct CDR3 sequences, around 33% found once. Germline lookup yields CDR1 MNHNY and CDR2 SVGAGI (reference sequence). With 2 bases removed from V and 0 bases from J, the gap between germline ends came to 1 base. The CDR3 loop spans 12 amino acids. In its sample, this clonotype was seen many times. Its antigen is not identified. This clonotype was obtained from a newborn girl in good health. The V gene is TRBV6-6, the J gene TRBJ1-1; D remains ambiguous. The sample comprised cord blood. DNA for the CDR3: TGTGCCAGCAGTTACATGAACACTGAAGCTTTCTTT. Its translation is CASSYMNTEAFF.